The clone carrying this T cell receptor (beta chain) was counted only a few times. Its antigen is unidentified. The read comes to an end 3 residues before the CDR3 does, leaving the germline J gene to fill in the end. V shed 4 bases and J shed 2 bases, with 9 bases lying between them. CDR1 MNHNS and CDR2 SASEGT come from the germline V gene. This CDR3 has 13 residues. Method: immunoSEQ multiplex PCR; TCRdb's copy keeps in-frame clones and lacks some. Observed are about 31,000 clones, no singletons, with the top ten taking around 6.4%. The data were taken from a study of T cell clonality in common variable immunodeficiency. Overall study results and limits: In common variable immunodeficiency, TCR beta chains reportedly carried fewer deletions and N-nucleotide insertions. CVID patient heterogeneity limited repertoire-clinical complication correlations.

No CVID subject was ill or on immunomodulatory drugs when sampled. The sequence came from a human donor with common variable immunodeficiency. Sample: peripheral blood mononuclear cells. This chain joins TRBV6-1 and TRBJ2-7; no definite D call. This CDR3 is CASSAPVTYEQYF. CDR3 DNA (partial): TGTGCCAGCAGTGCCCCGGTCACCTACGAG.